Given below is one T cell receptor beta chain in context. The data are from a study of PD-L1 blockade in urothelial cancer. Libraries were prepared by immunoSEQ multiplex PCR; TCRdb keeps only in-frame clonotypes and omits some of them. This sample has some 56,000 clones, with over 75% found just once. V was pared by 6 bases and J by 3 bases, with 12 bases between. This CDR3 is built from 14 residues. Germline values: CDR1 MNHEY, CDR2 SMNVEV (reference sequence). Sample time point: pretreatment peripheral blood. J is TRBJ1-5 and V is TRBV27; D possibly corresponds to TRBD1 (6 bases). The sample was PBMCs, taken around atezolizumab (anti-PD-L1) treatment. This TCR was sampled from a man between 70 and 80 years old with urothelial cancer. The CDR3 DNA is TGTGCCAGCAGCCCTGACAGGACCAATCAGCCCCAGCATTTT. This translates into CASSPDRTNQPQHF.